What follows are 9 T cell receptor beta chains derived from one specimen sequenced in a study of tumor-infiltrating lymphocytes in primary liver carcinoma. The authors made TCR beta cDNA from roughly 480 ng total RNA with a constant-region primer. Investigators got TCR beta libraries out of three nested multiplex PCR rounds, done with slightly modified ARM-PCR. Use of TRBV1-TRBV30 forward primers with a C-beta reverse primer characterized the first two PCR rounds, which lasted ten to eleven cycles each. TCRdb used MiXCR to reprocess the multiplex PCR reads, holding one entry per CDR3 protein. The data hold 250,000 to 350,000 distinct CDR3 sequences, with approximately 54% observed a single time. The study extracted blood RNA from unsorted whole blood and also extracted germline DNA. The sample was peripheral blood. These receptors all stem from a woman aged 25-40 years with primary liver carcinoma and hepatitis B virus infection.

The rearrangement links TRBV28 to TRBJ2-1; D is possibly TRBD2 (6 bases). The CDR3 runs 15 residues. V was cut by 6 bases and J by 4 bases, with 16 bases left in between. Germline CDR1 MDHEN, CDR2 SYDVKM. The CDR3 bases are TGTGCCAGCAGCCCGGGACTTGCCGTGTACAATGAGCAGTTCTTC. Its protein product is CASSPGLAVYNEQFF. Full variable domain (remainder filled in from reference TRBV28 and TRBJ2-1): DVKVTQSSRYLVKRTGEKVFLECVQDMDHENMFWYRQDPGLGLRLIYFSYDVKMKEKGDIPEGYSVSREKKERFSLILESASTNQTSMYLCASSPGLAVYNEQFFGPGTRLTVL.

With regard to this clonotype: One junction end disagrees with the germline gene, perhaps due to a read error. The V and J genes are TRBV12-3 or TRBV12-4 and TRBJ2-1, with D perhaps assigned TRBD1 or TRBD2 (6 bases each). The CDR3 is 18 amino acids. The CDR3 sequence is CASSSAQGTRDGYNEQLF. In DNA, the CDR3 is TGTGCCAGCAGTTCCGCCCAGGGGACGCGGGACGGCTACAATGAGCAGTTGTTC.

With regard to this clonotype: This clone may be a read error of a much larger clone one base away. V gene TRBV12-3 or TRBV12-4 combines with J gene TRBJ2-3, with 14 bases matching TRBD2. V dropped 6 bases and J dropped 7; count of bases not matched to a gene: 9. The CDR3 loop spans 16 amino acids. CDR3 bases: TGTGCCAGCAGATCGACTAGCGGGAGGGCCACGAATACGCAGTATTTT. It encodes CASRSTSGRATNTQYF.

This clonotype has ten or more counts. V usage is TRBV4-3 and J usage is TRBJ1-4, with D perhaps TRBD1 (5 bases). Germline V gives CDR1 LGHNA, CDR2 YSLEER. The CDR3 consists of 15 residues. V gave up 0 bases and J gave up 8 bases, with 13 bases separating them. The CDR3 DNA reads as TGCGCCAGCAGCCAAGAAAACAGGCCGAGGGAAAAACTGTTTTTT. Protein product: CASSQENRPREKLFF.

This clonotype is a singleton in its sample. A much larger clone lies a single base off, so this may be a read error. This chain connects TRBV4-2 to TRBJ2-7; D is perhaps TRBD1 (5 bases). The V gene lost 3 bases and the J gene lost 1 base, with 10 bases spanning the gap. From germline, CDR1 is LGHNA and CDR2 YNFKEQ. This CDR3 spans 14 amino acids. The DNA of the CDR3 is TGTGCCAGCAGCCACCAGGACACATCCTACGAGCAGTACTTC. Translated: CASSHQDTSYEQYF.

This clonotype was counted only a few times. The chain employs TRBV14 and TRBJ2-7; 8 bases align to TRBD1. The CDR3 length is 17 residues. The ends lost 5 bases at V and 5 bases at J; junction bases unmatched: 17. In germline, CDR1 is SGHDN, CDR2 FVKESK. The CDR3 sequence: CASSSSPWTGSVDEQYF. The CDR3 DNA follows: TGTGCCAGCAGCTCTTCCCCGTGGACAGGGAGTGTGGACGAGCAGTACTTC.

The chain joins TRBV28 to TRBJ2-1; D is perhaps TRBD2 (5 bases). The V end was cut by 5 bases, the J end by 8 bases, with 19 bases between. The germline V gene has CDR1 MDHEN and CDR2 SYDVKM. The CDR3 loop spans 15 amino acids. The CDR3 sequence: CASSDTAVWVDEQFF. In DNA, the CDR3 is TGTGCCAGCAGTGATACAGCGGTTTGGGTGGATGAGCAGTTCTTC.

This chain uses TRBV10-3 with TRBJ2-7, with 7 positions matching TRBD1. This CDR3 region has 16 residues. The V gene end was trimmed by 4 bases and the J gene end by 0 bases; junction bases not matched to a gene: 9. Germline V gives CDR1 ENHRY, CDR2 SYGVKD. The CDR3 region has the DNA TGTGCCATCAGTGTCACCCGGGACAGTAACTCCTACGAGCAGTACTTC. Amino acids: CAISVTRDSNSYEQYF.

At least ten counts were recorded for this clonotype. This sequence joins TRBV12-3 or TRBV12-4 and TRBJ2-2; D uncertain. The CDR3 spans 13 residues. V lost 4 bases to trimming and J lost 4 bases, with 7 bases between them. The CDR3 is CASSSLGTGELFF. The CDR3 DNA sequence: TGTGCCAGCAGTTCCCTAGGCACCGGGGAGCTGTTTTTT.